Below, 14 T cell receptor beta chains from the same sample are listed, as sequenced in a study of cytomegalovirus exposure and HLA in healthy donors. PCR primers comprised 60 Vbeta and 13 Jbeta primers. Profiled with immunoSEQ multiplex PCR; TCRdb holds only in-frame clones, not every one. Of 85,000 to 100,000 clones listed, 75% to 80% are singletons. Sequences were obtained from PBMCs. The receptors derive from a woman in her 40s in good health and CMV-seronegative.

The chain couples TRBV4-1 to TRBJ2-1; 8 bases map to TRBD2. Germline CDR1 is MGHRA and CDR2 is YSYEKL. CDR3 length equals 16 residues. With 3 bases clipped from V and 1 base from J, the junction kept 5 bases outside the gene matches. CDR3 amino acids: CASSQMAGGSYNEQFF. CDR3 nucleotides: TGCGCCAGCAGCCAGATGGCGGGGGGATCCTACAATGAGCAGTTCTTC.

The gene calls are TRBV27 and TRBJ2-7; weak D call: TRBD1 (6 bases). With 5 bases removed from V and 7 bases from J, the gap between germline ends came to 12 bases. The V gene's germline CDR1 is MNHEY and CDR2 SMNVEV (reference sequence). The CDR3 spans 12 residues. CDR3 bases: TGTGCCAGCAGTACCACCGGACAGGAGCAGTACTTC. As protein: CASSTTGQEQYF.

The chain is built from TRBV15 and TRBJ2-1; D perhaps matches TRBD1 (5 bases). The V gene's germline CDR1 is LNHNV and CDR2 YYDKDF (reference sequence). V lost 0 bases, J lost 7 bases, and 13 bases lay in between. CDR3 length: 15 residues. In DNA form, the CDR3 reads TGTGCCACCAGCAGAGATGAAAGGACAACTAATGAGCAGTTCTTC. Its protein is CATSRDERTTNEQFF.

The V call is TRBV5-1, the J call TRBJ1-1; D possibly corresponds to TRBD1 (5 bases). Trimming took 2 bases from V and 1 from J, leaving 6 bases between them. The CDR3 has 13 residues. Germline lookup yields CDR1 SGHRS and CDR2 YFSETQ. The CDR3 DNA is TGCGCCAGCAGCTTTACAGGGAACACTGAAGCTTTCTTT. Encoded protein: CASSFTGNTEAFF.

This rearrangement joins TRBV7-6 to TRBJ2-3; tentatively, D is TRBD1 (7 bases). The CDR3 sequence is 18 residues long. Germline CDR1 SGHVS, CDR2 FNYEAQ. Trimming cost V 5 bases and J 1 base, with 22 bases left between them. DNA of the CDR3: TGTGCCAGCAGCCGGAGAGAGGGTGGCAGGGGGGGCACAGATACGCAGTATTTT. This translates into CASSRREGGRGGTDTQYF. The full variable domain, its missing parts supplied by reference TRBV7-6 and TRBJ2-3, is GAGVSQSPRYKVTKRGQDVALRCDPISGHVSLYWYRQALGQGPEFLTYFNYEAQQDKSGLPNDRFSAERPEGSISTLTIQRTEQRDSAMYRCASSRREGGRGGTDTQYFGPGTRLTVL.

This clone was counted between two and nine times. The rearrangement uses TRBV4-2 and TRBJ2-3, with 8 bases identical to TRBD2. Germline assignment: CDR1 LGHNA and CDR2 YNFKEQ. CDR3 length equals 13 residues. The ends lost 9 bases at V and 5 bases at J; junction bases unmatched: 7. CDR3 residues: CASNGGARDTQYF. CDR3 nucleotide sequence: TGTGCCAGTAACGGGGGGGCCAGAGATACGCAGTATTTT.

The J gene is TRBJ2-7, the V gene TRBV12-5, with TRBD1 matching 7 bases. J lost 3 bases, V lost 1 base, and 0 bases had no gene match. This CDR3 is 13 amino acids long. Germline CDR1 and CDR2: LGHNT and FRNRAP. CDR3 in amino acids: CASGLDRGYEQYF. The CDR3 DNA reads as TGTGCTAGTGGTTTGGACAGGGGCTACGAGCAGTACTTC.

V and J are TRBV29-1 and TRBJ2-7, with D perhaps matching TRBD1 (6 bases). The CDR3 contains 14 residues. The V gene lost 6 bases and the J gene lost 0 bases, with 15 bases spanning the gap. The germline CDR1 and CDR2 sequences are SQVTM and ANQGSEA. The CDR3 reads CSVVPGTSSYEQYF. The CDR3 region has the DNA TGCAGCGTGGTACCCGGGACATCCTCCTACGAGCAGTACTTC.

The rearrangement uses TRBV19 and TRBJ2-2; D uncertain. V lost 3 bases and J lost 8, with 4 bases in between. The CDR3 runs to 11 residues. Per the germline V gene, CDR1 is LNHDA and CDR2 is SQIVND (reference sequence). CDR3 amino acids: CASSIGGELFF. In nucleotides, the CDR3 is TGTGCCAGTAGTATCGGGGGGGAGCTGTTTTTT.

The chain joins TRBV5-4 to TRBJ1-4, with a weak D call TRBD1 (5 bases). Germline values: CDR1 SGHNT, CDR2 YYREEE (reference sequence). V lost 3 bases and J 0 bases, leaving 18 bases between the germline ends. The CDR3 loop spans 18 amino acids. The CDR3 nucleotides read TGTGCCAGCAGCTCGGATCCCCCAGGGCGGACAACTAATGAAAAACTGTTTTTT. It is translated as CASSSDPPGRTTNEKLFF.

V usage is TRBV18 and J usage is TRBJ2-2; D might be TRBD2 (6 bases). The CDR3 sequence is 16 residues long. Germline CDR1 and CDR2: KGHSH and LQKENI. The V end was cut by 3 bases, the J end by 5 bases, with 16 bases between. CDR3: CASSPGTAAGTGELFF. CDR3 sequence (DNA): TGTGCCAGCTCACCGGGGACTGCCGCGGGTACCGGGGAGCTGTTTTTT.

V gene TRBV6-5 combines with J gene TRBJ2-1; D is unresolved. Germline V gives CDR1 MNHEY, CDR2 SVGAGI. The CDR3 covers 14 residues. V was trimmed by 6 bases and J by 0 bases, leaving 9 bases between them. CDR3 residues: CASRPTSSYNEQFF. The CDR3 bases are TGTGCCAGCAGACCGACAAGCTCCTACAATGAGCAGTTCTTC.

The CDR3 nucleotides read TGTGCCAGCAGCTTGGGGGGGGAGCAGAATCAGCCCCAGCATTTT. Protein sequence: CASSLGGEQNQPQHF. The rearrangement joins TRBV7-9 to TRBJ1-5; a possible D gene is TRBD1 (5 bases). Germline V gene data show CDR1 as SEHNR and CDR2 as FQNEAQ (reference sequence). V was trimmed by 3 bases and J by 4 bases, leaving 13 bases between them. The CDR3 totals 15 residues.

V gene TRBV9 combines with J gene TRBJ2-3; TRBD2 matches 9 bases. The V gene end was trimmed by 0 bases and the J gene end by 5 bases; junction bases not matched to a gene: 7. This CDR3 comprises 16 residues. Per germline, CDR1 SGDLS and CDR2 YYNGEE. Here the CDR3 DNA reads TGTGCCAGCAGCGTAGCTGGGCGGGGGGGTAAAGATACGCAGTATTTT. The encoded protein is CASSVAGRGGKDTQYF.